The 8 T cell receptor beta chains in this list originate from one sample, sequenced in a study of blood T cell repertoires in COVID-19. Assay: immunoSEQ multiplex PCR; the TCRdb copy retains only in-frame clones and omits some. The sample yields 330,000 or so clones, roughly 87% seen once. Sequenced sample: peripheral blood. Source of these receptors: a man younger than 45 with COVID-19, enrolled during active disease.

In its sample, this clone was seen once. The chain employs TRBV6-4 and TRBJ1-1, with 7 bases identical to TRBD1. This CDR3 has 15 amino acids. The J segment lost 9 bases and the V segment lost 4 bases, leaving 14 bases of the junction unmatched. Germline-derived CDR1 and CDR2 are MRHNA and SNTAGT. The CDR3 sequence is CASSGLPDTGDQAFF. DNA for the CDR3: TGTGCCAGCAGTGGACTCCCCGACACAGGGGATCAAGCTTTCTTT.

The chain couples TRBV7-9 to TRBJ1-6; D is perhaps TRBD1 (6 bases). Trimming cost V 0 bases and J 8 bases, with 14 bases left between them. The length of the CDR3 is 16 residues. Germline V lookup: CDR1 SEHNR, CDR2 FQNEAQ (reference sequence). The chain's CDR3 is CASSLALIGGDSPLHF. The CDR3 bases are TGTGCCAGCAGCTTAGCGCTCATAGGGGGGGATTCACCCCTCCACTTT. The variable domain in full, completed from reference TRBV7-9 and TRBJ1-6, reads DTGVSQNPRHKITKRGQNVTFRCDPISEHNRLYWYRQTLGQGPEFLTYFQNEAQLEKSRLLSDRFSAERPKGSFSTLEIQRTEQGDSAMYLCASSLALIGGDSPLHFGNGTRLTVT.

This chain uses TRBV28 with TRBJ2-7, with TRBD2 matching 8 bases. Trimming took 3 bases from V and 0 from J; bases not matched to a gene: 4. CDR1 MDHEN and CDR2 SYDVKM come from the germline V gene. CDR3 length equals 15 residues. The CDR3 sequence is CASSFVAGLSYEQYF. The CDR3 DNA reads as TGTGCCAGCAGTTTTGTAGCGGGGCTCTCCTACGAGCAGTACTTC.

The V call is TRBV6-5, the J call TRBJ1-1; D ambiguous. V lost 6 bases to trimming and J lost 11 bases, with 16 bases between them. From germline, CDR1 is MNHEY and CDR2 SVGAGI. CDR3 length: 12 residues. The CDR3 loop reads CASSPAPPRAFF. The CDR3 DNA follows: TGTGCCAGCAGCCCGGCCCCCCCGCGGGCTTTCTTT.

The CDR3 protein is CASSLIRNSPLHF. The CDR3 region has the DNA TGTGCCAGCAGCTTAATCCGTAATTCACCCCTCCACTTT. The chain couples TRBV7-2 to TRBJ1-6, with D uncertain. Trimming took 2 bases from V and 6 from J, leaving 5 bases between them. This CDR3 spans 13 amino acids. The germline gives CDR1 SGHTA, CDR2 FQGNSA.

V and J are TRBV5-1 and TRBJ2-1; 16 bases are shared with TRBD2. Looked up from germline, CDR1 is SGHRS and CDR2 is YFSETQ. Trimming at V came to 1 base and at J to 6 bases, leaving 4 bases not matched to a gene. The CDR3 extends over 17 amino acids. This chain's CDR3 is CASSLSGTSGGANEQFF. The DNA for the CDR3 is TGCGCCAGCAGCTTGTCTGGGACTAGCGGGGGGGCCAATGAGCAGTTCTTC.

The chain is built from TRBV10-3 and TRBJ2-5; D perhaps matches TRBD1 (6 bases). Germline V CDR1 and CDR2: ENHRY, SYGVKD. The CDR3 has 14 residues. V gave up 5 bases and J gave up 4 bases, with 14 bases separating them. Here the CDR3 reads CAISHTGRGETQYF. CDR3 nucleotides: TGTGCCATCAGTCACACTGGCAGGGGAGAGACCCAGTACTTC.

The CDR3, as DNA: TGTGCCAGCAGTTACCTAGGGACAGGGAATGGCTACACCTTC. It is translated as CASSYLGTGNGYTF. The chain employs TRBV6-5 and TRBJ1-2; TRBD1 matches at 9 bases. Germline CDR1 MNHEY, CDR2 SVGAGI. The CDR3 has 14 residues. Losses at the gene ends were 2 bases for V and 6 bases for J; bases not matched to a gene: 4.